The next 14 T cell receptor beta chains were all read from a single sample in a study of T cell responses to AZD1222 COVID-19 vaccine. Using immunoSEQ multiplex PCR, the repertoire was profiled, and TCRdb retains in-frame clones only, with some absent. The table includes 200,000 or so clones, approximately 91% detected once. The sample was peripheral blood, taken on day 0 of AZD1222 vaccination. The receptors were sampled from an adult in good health.

The genes are TRBV15 and TRBJ2-5; D is possibly TRBD1 or TRBD2 (5 bases each). The CDR3 totals 15 residues. Trimming left V 2 bases short and J 1 base short, with 11 bases between. Germline CDR1 LNHNV, CDR2 YYDKDF (reference sequence). The CDR3 DNA follows: TGTGCCACCAGCAGAACGGGACGGCCCCAAGAGACCCAGTACTTC. This gives the protein CATSRTGRPQETQYF.

This clone was seen a few times. The chain links TRBV10-3 to TRBJ2-2; D gene unclear. V was trimmed by 0 bases and J by 6 bases, leaving 8 bases between them. CDR3 size: 14 residues. Looked up from germline, CDR1 is ENHRY and CDR2 is SYGVKD. CDR3 protein: CAISESHSPGELFF. The CDR3 region has the DNA TGTGCCATCAGTGAGTCACATAGCCCCGGGGAGCTGTTTTTT.

This chain joins TRBV4-3 and TRBJ2-1; the D gene could be TRBD1 or TRBD2 (5 bases each). Germline V gene data show CDR1 as LGHNA and CDR2 as YSLEER. The CDR3 runs 17 residues. The V end lost 0 bases, the J end lost 2 bases, and 14 bases lay between the germline ends. The CDR3 nucleotides read TGCGCCAGCAGCCAAGATTCCCCCCGGGGCGCCTACAATGAGCAGTTCTTC. Protein: CASSQDSPRGAYNEQFF.

This sequence joins TRBV9 and TRBJ2-1; 13 nucleotides line up with TRBD2. CDR1 and CDR2 (germline): SGDLS, YYNGEE. J lost 16 bases, V lost 0 bases, and 4 bases had no gene match. The CDR3 contains 13 residues. The CDR3 is CASSVATSGRFFF. In DNA, the CDR3 is TGTGCCAGCAGCGTAGCGACTAGCGGGAGGTTTTTCTTC.

In this sample, this clone turned up a few times. The genes are TRBV5-4 and TRBJ1-2; no firm D call. The CDR3 is made up of 12 amino acids. V was cut by 0 bases and J by 6 bases, with 6 bases left in between. The germline V gene has CDR1 SGHNT and CDR2 YYREEE (reference sequence). The CDR3 loop reads CASSLEGHGYTF. The CDR3 DNA is TGTGCCAGCAGCTTGGAGGGTCATGGCTACACCTTC. Looking up the rest from reference TRBV5-4 and TRBJ1-2 gives the full variable domain: ETGVTQSPTHLIKTRGQQVTLRCSSQSGHNTVSWYQQALGQGPQFIFQYYREEENGRGNFPPRFSGLQFPNYSSELNVNALELDDSALYLCASSLEGHGYTFGSGTRLTVV.

This chain joins TRBV14 and TRBJ2-1, with a possible D match to TRBD1 (6 bases). Germline V gene data show CDR1 as SGHDN and CDR2 as FVKESK. This CDR3 spans 14 amino acids. Trimming cost V 0 bases and J 6 bases, with 9 bases left between them. This CDR3 is CASSQDWDTNEQFF. In nucleotides, the CDR3 is TGTGCCAGCAGCCAAGATTGGGACACCAATGAGCAGTTCTTC. Drawing the rest from reference TRBV14 and TRBJ2-1, the complete variable domain is EAGVTQFPSHSVIEKGQTVTLRCDPISGHDNLYWYRRVMGKEIKFLLHFVKESKQDESGMPNNRFLAERTGGTYSTLKVQPAELEDSGVYFCASSQDWDTNEQFFGPGTRLTVL.

The genes are TRBV28 and TRBJ1-2; 7 bases are a match to TRBD1. The CDR3 consists of 13 residues. J was trimmed by 8 bases and V by 5 bases; bases with no gene match: 8. CDR1 MDHEN and CDR2 SYDVKM come from the germline V gene. Here the CDR3 reads CASSLDRVGGYTF. The DNA for the CDR3 is TGTGCCAGCAGTCTTGACAGGGTAGGCGGCTACACCTTC.

The chain employs TRBV5-8 and TRBJ2-5; no firm D call. The V gene lost 4 bases and the J gene lost 0 bases, with 13 bases spanning the gap. The CDR3 loop spans 15 amino acids. The germline V gene encodes CDR1 SGHTS and CDR2 YDEGEE. Here the CDR3 DNA reads TGTGCCAGCAGCCCGAGCGCGGCGTACCAAGAGACCCAGTACTTC. It is translated as CASSPSAAYQETQYF.

The chain combines TRBV10-3 with TRBJ1-6; a possible D gene is TRBD1 (6 bases). V was clipped by 8 bases and J by 7 bases, with 15 bases between them. Germline CDR1 and CDR2: ENHRY and SYGVKD. The CDR3 contains 14 residues. The CDR3 sequence: CAIGTLGENSPLHF. For the CDR3, the DNA is TGTGCCATCGGGACATTAGGGGAGAATTCACCCCTCCACTTT.

This rearrangement joins TRBV27 to TRBJ1-6; the D gene is possibly TRBD1 (6 bases). V was clipped by 6 bases and J by 4 bases, with 16 bases between them. CDR3 size: 16 residues. The germline CDR1 and CDR2 sequences are MNHEY and SMNVEV (reference sequence). CDR3 DNA: TGTGCCAGCAGATTCGGGGGGCTGGGATATAATTCACCCCTCCACTTT. The encoded protein is CASRFGGLGYNSPLHF.

DNA for the CDR3: TGTGCCAGCAGCTCGTCGGACAGGGGAAGGCAGGCTGAAGCTTTCTTT. Protein sequence: CASSSSDRGRQAEAFF. V usage is TRBV7-9 and J usage is TRBJ1-1, with 9 bases that match TRBD1. The germline CDR1 and CDR2 sequences are SEHNR and FQNEAQ (reference sequence). This CDR3 region has 16 residues. Trimming removed 4 bases from V and 6 bases from J; junction bases left unmatched: 12.

The chain is built from TRBV28 and TRBJ1-1, with unresolved D. V was shortened by 6 bases and J by 7 bases, with 12 bases between the two germline ends. This CDR3 spans 12 amino acids. Germline V CDR1 and CDR2: MDHEN, SYDVKM. CDR3 amino acids: CASRGPSFEAFF. The CDR3 DNA reads as TGTGCCAGCAGGGGCCCCTCCTTTGAAGCTTTCTTT.

CDR3 bases: TGTGCCAGCAGCCAAATGCCCTGGGACACTGAAGCTTTCTTT. Translated, it gives CASSQMPWDTEAFF. V is TRBV14 and J is TRBJ1-1; D unresolved. V lost 2 bases and J lost 3, with 10 bases in between. The CDR3 extends over 14 amino acids. Per germline, CDR1 SGHDN and CDR2 FVKESK.

The genes are TRBV27 and TRBJ2-7; tentatively, D is TRBD2 (6 bases). Trimming took off 5 bases at V and 2 bases at J, with 10 bases between the two ends. Looked up from germline, CDR1 is MNHEY and CDR2 is SMNVEV (reference sequence). CDR3 length: 13 residues. CDR3 residues: CASSAGTAYEQYF. Written as DNA, the CDR3 is TGTGCCAGCAGTGCGGGGACCGCCTACGAGCAGTACTTC.